Listed below are T cell receptor beta chains from one sample, sequenced in a study of tumor-infiltrating lymphocytes in primary liver carcinoma. TCRdb analysed the multiplex PCR reads with MiXCR anew, one entry per CDR3 protein. The sample yields fewer than 80,000 distinct CDR3 sequences, roughly 71% seen once. Sample: tumor-adjacent normal liver tissue. Source of these receptors: a man aged 40-50 years with primary liver carcinoma and hepatitis B virus infection. CDR3s include the opening cysteine and the closing phenylalanine or tryptophan. The D gene is left open where the match is weak. The size field is filled for only some rows; it gives once, few, many or a size class.

abundance: .; d_gene: .; j_gene: TRBJ2-1; v_gene: TRBV11-1; CDR3aa: CASSDSSSSYNEQFF; CDR3nt: TGTGCCAGCAGCGACTCTAGCTCATCCTACAATGAGCAGTTCTTC
abundance: many; d_gene: TRBD1; j_gene: TRBJ2-2; v_gene: TRBV5-1; CDR3aa: CASSQGQGGTGELFF; CDR3nt: TGCGCCAGCAGCCAGGGACAGGGTGGGACCGGGGAGCTGTTTTTT
abundance: few; d_gene: .; j_gene: TRBJ2-5; v_gene: TRBV4-3; CDR3aa: CASSQAVRLTETQYF; CDR3nt: TGCGCCAGCAGCCAAGCAGTCCGTTTGACTGAGACCCAGTACTTC
abundance: once; d_gene: .; j_gene: TRBJ1-3; v_gene: TRBV5-6; CDR3aa: CANSYKGFSSGNTIYF; CDR3nt: TGTGCCAACAGCTACAAAGGTTTCAGCTCTGGAAACACCATATATTTT
abundance: .; d_gene: .; j_gene: TRBJ2-3; v_gene: TRBV7-9; CDR3aa: CASSLWGEGVNDADTQYF; CDR3nt: TGTGCCAGCAGCTTGTGGGGGGAGGGGGTAAACGATGCAGATACGCAGTATTTT
abundance: .; d_gene: .; j_gene: TRBJ1-6; v_gene: TRBV4-3; CDR3aa: CASSSWDRGRNPPLHF; CDR3nt: TGCGCCAGCAGCTCCTGGGACCGGGGAAGGAATCCACCCCTCCACTTT
abundance: .; d_gene: .; j_gene: TRBJ1-2; v_gene: TRBV11-1; CDR3aa: CDSSFKGFGYGYIF; CDR3nt: TGTGACAGCAGCTTCAAGGGATTTGGCTATGGCTACATCTTC
abundance: many; d_gene: .; j_gene: TRBJ1-1; v_gene: TRBV6-2/TRBV6-3; CDR3aa: CASSYPTEAFF; CDR3nt: TGTGCCAGCAGTTACCCGACAGAAGCTTTCTTT
abundance: .; d_gene: .; j_gene: TRBJ2-1; v_gene: TRBV5-1; CDR3aa: CASSPDPTSSYNEQFF; CDR3nt: TGCGCCAGCAGCCCGGACCCTACGAGCTCCTACAATGAGCAGTTCTTC
abundance: .; d_gene: .; j_gene: TRBJ2-5; v_gene: TRBV20-1; CDR3aa: CSARDNQEEETQYF; CDR3nt: TGCAGTGCTAGAGATAATCAGGAGGAAGAGACCCAGTACTTC
abundance: .; d_gene: TRBD1; j_gene: TRBJ1-6; v_gene: TRBV11-2; CDR3aa: CVSRLTRQGGSPLHF; CDR3nt: TGTGTTAGCAGACTGACCAGACAGGGCGGATCACCCCTCCACTTT
abundance: .; d_gene: TRBD1; j_gene: TRBJ1-1; v_gene: TRBV29-1; CDR3aa: CSAIGQGTEAVF; CDR3nt: TGCAGCGCCATCGGACAGGGAACTGAAGCTGTCTTT
abundance: many; d_gene: .; j_gene: TRBJ2-5; v_gene: TRBV12-3/TRBV12-4; CDR3aa: CASSSNREQETQYF; CDR3nt: TGTGCCAGCAGTTCCAACAGGGAACAAGAGACCCAGTACTTC
abundance: once; d_gene: TRBD1; j_gene: TRBJ2-7; v_gene: TRBV5-1; CDR3aa: CDSSPPGQGREQYF; CDR3nt: TGCGACAGCAGCCCTCCGGGACAGGGGAGGGAGCAGTACTTC
abundance: .; d_gene: .; j_gene: TRBJ2-1; v_gene: TRBV10-3; CDR3aa: CATSVREKEDEQSF; CDR3nt: TGTGCCACCAGTGTGAGGGAAAAGGAGGATGAGCAGTCCTTC
abundance: .; d_gene: .; j_gene: TRBJ2-1; v_gene: TRBV6-1; CDR3aa: CASRALRGREHFF; CDR3nt: TGTGCCAGCAGGGCACTCCGGGGTCGGGAGCATTTCTTC
abundance: few; d_gene: .; j_gene: TRBJ2-4; v_gene: TRBV4-3; CDR3aa: CVSSQDGSLAKNIQHF; CDR3nt: TGCGTCAGCAGCCAAGATGGCAGCCTAGCCAAAAACATTCAGCACTTC
abundance: .; d_gene: TRBD1; j_gene: TRBJ2-7; v_gene: TRBV4-1; CDR3aa: CTSSQATGGWLEQHF; CDR3nt: TGCACCAGCAGCCAAGCAACAGGGGGGTGGTTAGAGCAGCACTTC
abundance: .; d_gene: TRBD1; j_gene: TRBJ2-7; v_gene: TRBV12-3/TRBV12-4; CDR3aa: CADSDRGDYEQYF; CDR3nt: TGTGCCGACAGTGACAGGGGAGACTACGAGCAGTACTTC
abundance: .; d_gene: .; j_gene: TRBJ2-1; v_gene: TRBV12-3/TRBV12-4; CDR3aa: CASGQVQALSEQLF; CDR3nt: TGTGCCAGCGGTCAAGTGCAAGCGCTAAGTGAGCAGCTCTTC
abundance: few; d_gene: TRBD1; j_gene: TRBJ1-4; v_gene: TRBV5-5; CDR3aa: CASSLFTGEGEKLFF; CDR3nt: TGTGCCAGCAGCTTATTCACAGGGGAAGGTGAAAAACTGTTTTTT
abundance: many; d_gene: .; j_gene: TRBJ2-3; v_gene: TRBV6-2/TRBV6-3; CDR3aa: CASSPMRDGRQYF; CDR3nt: TGTGCCAGCAGCCCCATGCGGGACGGACGGCAGTATTTT
abundance: few; d_gene: TRBD2; j_gene: TRBJ2-7; v_gene: TRBV4-1; CDR3aa: CVSNPNSPGTSVPYEQYF; CDR3nt: TGCGTCAGCAACCCGAATTCGCCCGGGACTAGCGTACCCTACGAGCAGTACTTC
abundance: .; d_gene: .; j_gene: TRBJ2-7; v_gene: TRBV12-3/TRBV12-4; CDR3aa: CASSPGWAISYEQYF; CDR3nt: TGTGCCAGCAGTCCAGGGTGGGCCATATCCTACGAGCAGTACTTC
abundance: .; d_gene: TRBD2; j_gene: TRBJ2-3; v_gene: TRBV6-2/TRBV6-3; CDR3aa: CASRYSGLAGGTQYF; CDR3nt: TGTGCCAGCAGATACTCTGGACTAGCGGGAGGTACTCAGTATTTT
abundance: many; d_gene: TRBD1; j_gene: TRBJ1-4; v_gene: TRBV12-3/TRBV12-4; CDR3aa: CASSSGGKGEKLFF; CDR3nt: TGTGCCAGCAGTTCAGGGGGCAAGGGTGAAAAACTGTTTTTT
abundance: .; d_gene: .; j_gene: TRBJ2-3; v_gene: TRBV29-1; CDR3aa: CSVLGIVRTSTDTQYF; CDR3nt: TGCAGTGTCCTCGGGATAGTTCGCACGAGTACAGATACGCAGTATTTT
abundance: .; d_gene: TRBD1; j_gene: TRBJ1-1; v_gene: TRBV11-2; CDR3aa: CANSPRGRRVTEVFF; CDR3nt: TGTGCCAACAGCCCAAGGGGGCGAAGAGTTACTGAAGTTTTCTTT
abundance: .; d_gene: TRBD1; j_gene: TRBJ2-6; v_gene: TRBV6-2/TRBV6-3; CDR3aa: CASNRGSGSGANVLTF; CDR3nt: TGTGCCAGCAACAGGGGCAGTGGCTCTGGGGCCAACGTCCTGACTTTC
abundance: many; d_gene: .; j_gene: TRBJ2-5; v_gene: TRBV5-1; CDR3aa: CASSLEASGYETQYF; CDR3nt: TGCGCCAGCAGCTTGGAGGCTTCTGGATATGAGACCCAGTACTTC
abundance: .; d_gene: .; j_gene: TRBJ2-3; v_gene: TRBV7-8; CDR3aa: CTSWGVEEDTQYF; CDR3nt: TGTACCAGCTGGGGAGTGGAGGAGGATACGCAGTATTTT
abundance: once; d_gene: .; j_gene: TRBJ2-1; v_gene: TRBV30; CDR3aa: CAWRPCYNEQLF; CDR3nt: TGTGCCTGGAGGCCCTGCTACAATGAGCAGCTCTTC
abundance: few; d_gene: .; j_gene: TRBJ2-1; v_gene: TRBV7-9; CDR3aa: CASSLHGNEQFF; CDR3nt: TGTGCCAGCAGCTTACACGGCAATGAGCAGTTCTTC
abundance: .; d_gene: .; j_gene: TRBJ1-1; v_gene: TRBV29-1; CDR3aa: CSVGRKGEAFF; CDR3nt: TGCAGCGTCGGGAGGAAAGGTGAAGCTTTCTTT
abundance: many; d_gene: .; j_gene: TRBJ2-2; v_gene: TRBV11-2; CDR3aa: CASSTDSDTGELFF; CDR3nt: TGTGCCAGCAGCACAGACTCGGACACCGGGGAGCTGTTTTTT
abundance: .; d_gene: .; j_gene: TRBJ1-6; v_gene: TRBV4-1; CDR3aa: CASSHPWADSPLHF; CDR3nt: TGCGCCAGCAGCCACCCTTGGGCGGATTCACCCCTCCACTTT
abundance: few; d_gene: TRBD2; j_gene: TRBJ2-1; v_gene: TRBV5-1; CDR3aa: CANSSTGLAGAVNNEQFF; CDR3nt: TGCGCCAACAGCTCTACCGGACTAGCGGGGGCGGTGAACAATGAGCAGTTCTTC
abundance: .; d_gene: TRBD2; j_gene: TRBJ2-5; v_gene: TRBV11-2; CDR3aa: CASSQTPGGGKERQYF; CDR3nt: TGTGCCAGCAGCCAAACTCCTGGCGGGGGAAAAGAGAGACAGTACTTC
abundance: .; d_gene: .; j_gene: TRBJ2-7; v_gene: TRBV4-1; CDR3aa: CAGSQDLGGDYERYF; CDR3nt: TGCGCCGGCAGCCAAGATTTGGGAGGTGACTACGAGCGGTACTTC
abundance: .; d_gene: .; j_gene: TRBJ2-7; v_gene: TRBV5-1; CDR3aa: CAGSLGLRTEVYEQYF; CDR3nt: TGCGCCGGCAGCTTGGGGTTACGGACTGAGGTCTACGAGCAGTACTTC
abundance: .; d_gene: TRBD2; j_gene: TRBJ2-3; v_gene: TRBV5-4; CDR3aa: CVSSGLAGGRPDTHYF; CDR3nt: TGTGTCAGCAGCGGTCTAGCGGGAGGGCGCCCAGATACGCACTATTTT
abundance: many; d_gene: .; j_gene: TRBJ2-2; v_gene: TRBV6-1; CDR3aa: CASLAGPRLNTGELFF; CDR3nt: TGTGCCAGCCTGGCCGGGCCGCGATTAAACACCGGGGAGCTGTTTTTT
abundance: .; d_gene: TRBD1; j_gene: TRBJ2-5; v_gene: TRBV4-1; CDR3aa: CDSSPGTGFQETQYF; CDR3nt: TGCGACAGCAGCCCCGGGACAGGGTTTCAAGAGACCCAATACTTC
abundance: .; d_gene: .; j_gene: TRBJ2-3; v_gene: TRBV10-3; CDR3aa: CAVRSGTGTDTQYF; CDR3nt: TGTGCCGTCAGGTCCGGGACCGGCACAGATACGCAGTATTTT
abundance: .; d_gene: .; j_gene: TRBJ1-2; v_gene: TRBV29-1; CDR3aa: CSAVTGLVYGYTF; CDR3nt: TGCAGTGCTGTAACAGGCCTTGTTTATGGCTACACCTTC
abundance: .; d_gene: TRBD1; j_gene: TRBJ2-5; v_gene: TRBV6-5; CDR3aa: CATSYTGTGQETQYF; CDR3nt: TGTGCCACCAGTTACACAGGGACAGGGCAAGAGACCCAGTACTTC
abundance: .; d_gene: .; j_gene: TRBJ2-1; v_gene: TRBV12-3/TRBV12-4; CDR3aa: CASSLGTVIYGQFF; CDR3nt: TGTGCCAGCAGTTTGGGGACGGTAATATATGGGCAGTTCTTC
abundance: many; d_gene: .; j_gene: TRBJ2-2; v_gene: TRBV12-3/TRBV12-4; CDR3aa: CASKQFNTGELFF; CDR3nt: TGTGCCAGCAAACAGTTTAACACCGGGGAGCTGTTTTTT
abundance: .; d_gene: TRBD2; j_gene: TRBJ2-7; v_gene: TRBV4-3; CDR3aa: CANSQEPAGGHEQYF; CDR3nt: TGCGCCAACAGCCAGGAGCCAGCGGGAGGGCATGAGCAGTACTTC
abundance: few; d_gene: .; j_gene: TRBJ2-5; v_gene: TRBV7-6; CDR3aa: CASSLGASAEGETQYF; CDR3nt: TGTGCCAGCAGCTTAGGAGCTAGCGCCGAAGGGGAGACCCAGTACTTC
abundance: many; d_gene: TRBD2; j_gene: TRBJ2-1; v_gene: TRBV6-2/TRBV6-3; CDR3aa: CASSYATSGGNEQFF; CDR3nt: TGTGCCAGCAGTTATGCAACTAGCGGGGGGAATGAGCAGTTCTTC